The clone carrying this TCR beta chain was picked up a small number of times. The data originate from a study of blood T cell repertoires in COVID-19. Across the whole study: Samples of COVID-19 (acute and convalescent) were obtained from the United States, Italy and Spain. In each case, the material was cDNA or gDNA derived from T cells, B-cell-depleted T cells, or PBMCs.

The V end was cut by 0 bases, the J end by 7 bases, with 7 bases between. This CDR3 has 13 amino acids. Original data processing: Researchers report that nucleated cell counts were estimated from reference gene primer amplification. Profiling relied on immunoSEQ multiplex PCR, and the TCRdb table lists in-frame clones only, not all of them. From that table come the V and J calls and clone size; the DNA was used to work out D and trimming. The table records 150,000 to 200,000 clones, roughly three quarters of them present only once. The V and J genes are TRBV12-3 or TRBV12-4 and TRBJ1-5; D is possibly TRBD1 (6 bases). The specimen was PBMCs or T cells enriched from blood (not recorded which). The receptor was derived from a woman between 50 and 59 years old with acute COVID-19. The CDR3 DNA follows: TGTGCCAGCAGTTTAGCTCAGGGGCAGCCCCAGCATTTT. Amino acids: CASSLAQGQPQHF.